The 15 T cell receptor beta chains below were found in one sample sequenced in a study of blood T cells in healthy people across ages. A second PCR, run for about 6 to 11 cycles, used a sample-barcoded 5' primer plus a J-beta primer mix. TCRdb re-derived calls from the 5' RACE reads in MiXCR, one entry per CDR3 protein. The sample consists of over a million distinct CDR3 sequences, almost 25% of them appearing once. The data also belong to a second study, concerning T cells of mothers and their children.

The material sequenced was blood. These receptors originate from a girl aged 2 to 9 in good health.

J is TRBJ2-7 and V is TRBV20-1, with 10 bases aligning to TRBD1. CDR3 length equals 14 residues. Germline lookup yields CDR1 DFQATT and CDR2 SNEGSKA (reference sequence). V dropped 7 bases and J dropped 1; count of bases not matched to a gene: 7. CDR3 region: CSGTGQGSSYEQYF. For the CDR3, the DNA is TGCAGTGGAACGGGACAGGGGTCTTCCTACGAGCAGTACTTC.

The CDR3 loop is CAIIGGATYNEQFF. DNA of the CDR3: TGTGCCATCATCGGGGGGGCTACCTACAATGAGCAGTTCTTC. The chain links TRBV10-3 to TRBJ2-1, with TRBD2 matching over 8 bases. This CDR3 is built from 14 residues. Germline loops: CDR1 ENHRY, CDR2 SYGVKD. The V and J ends lost 7 bases and 2 bases, in that order; junction bases with no gene match: 4.

This clonotype was seen a handful of times. The chain carries TRBV5-6 and TRBJ2-3; D assignment may be TRBD1 or TRBD2 (5 bases each). CDR1 and CDR2 (germline): SGHDT, YYEEEE. The CDR3 has 15 amino acids. Trimming left V 4 bases short and J 6 bases short, with 18 bases between. DNA of the CDR3: TGTGCCAGCAGCCGCGCCAACGGGGCGTCGGATACGCAGTATTTT. Amino acid sequence: CASSRANGASDTQYF.

This clonotype has more than one count but fewer than ten. The chain couples TRBV28 to TRBJ1-4; unclear D gene. The CDR3 is made up of 14 amino acids. Germline V gene sequence: CDR1 MDHEN, CDR2 SYDVKM. V gave up 2 bases and J gave up 8 bases, with 12 bases separating them. CDR3 protein: CASSLVVLVEKLFF. The CDR3 bases are TGTGCCAGCAGTTTAGTGGTTCTCGTAGAAAAACTGTTTTTT.

There are a few counts of this clonotype. V is TRBV6-5 and J is TRBJ1-2; weak D call: TRBD1 (5 bases). Germline assignment: CDR1 MNHEY and CDR2 SVGAGI. The V gene lost 7 bases and the J gene lost 2 bases, with 14 bases spanning the gap. The CDR3 has 14 residues. CDR3 residues: CASKGDRKNYGYTF. The CDR3 nucleotides are TGTGCCAGCAAAGGCGACAGAAAAAACTATGGCTACACCTTC.

This clonotype was detected only a few times. The chain links TRBV20-1 to TRBJ2-7; 10 bases line up with TRBD2. Germline-derived CDR1 and CDR2 are DFQATT and SNEGSKA (reference sequence). The junction had 5 bases not matched to a gene; V was cut back by 0 bases and J by 3 bases. This CDR3 spans 15 amino acids. The CDR3 coding sequence is TGCAGTGCTAGAGATTTCACTAGCGGGGTCTACGAGCAGTACTTC. It is translated as CSARDFTSGVYEQYF.

The V call is TRBV7-3, the J call TRBJ2-5; 10 bases agree with TRBD1. The last part of the DNA fits TRBJ2-7 better; the J call may be wrong. Germline V CDR1 and CDR2: SGHTA, FQGTGA. This CDR3 spans 16 amino acids. The CDR3 region is CAPAPGQGPLNSEQYF. CDR3 coding DNA: TGTGCCCCTGCTCCGGGACAGGGGCCTTTAAATTCCGAGCAGTACTTC.

The sample holds a few counts of this clonotype. The chain combines TRBV29-1 with TRBJ2-3, with TRBD2 identical over 8 bases. Germline values: CDR1 SQVTM, CDR2 ANQGSEA. This CDR3 comprises 14 residues. V lost 1 base to trimming and J lost 4 bases; unmatched junction nucleotides: 4. DNA of the CDR3: TGCAGCGTTGAAGGTAGCGGGAAGCCAGATACGCAGTATTTT. Its protein is CSVEGSGKPDTQYF.

With regard to this clonotype: This likely comes from a read error, as the CDR3 has no conserved phenylalanine or tryptophan at its end. This sequence joins TRBV6-5 and TRBJ2-4; D remains ambiguous. There are 15 residues in the CDR3. In germline, CDR1 is MNHEY, CDR2 SVGAGI. Trimming cost V 0 bases and J 2 bases, with 8 bases left between them. This chain's CDR3 is CASSYSLNTKNIQYL. CDR3 coding DNA: TGTGCCAGCAGTTACTCCCTTAATACCAAAAACATTCAGTACCTC.

This clonotype was seen more than once but under ten times. This sequence joins TRBV24-1 and TRBJ1-2; D is unresolved. Trimming shortened V by 1 base and J by 7 bases, and 3 bases separated the two germline ends. From germline, CDR1 is KGHDR and CDR2 SFDVKD. This CDR3 has 11 residues. The CDR3 sequence is CATSDFTGYTF. CDR3 coding DNA: TGTGCCACCAGTGATTTTACTGGCTACACCTTC.

This clonotype was counted at least ten times. The genes are TRBV9 and TRBJ2-3; D remains unclear. There are 15 residues in the CDR3. Germline CDR1 and CDR2: SGDLS and YYNGEE. V was trimmed by 0 bases and J by 1 base, leaving 9 bases between them. The CDR3 reads CASSVGGFGTDTQYF. Written as DNA, the CDR3 is TGTGCCAGCAGCGTAGGTGGTTTCGGCACAGATACGCAGTATTTT.

This sequence joins TRBV13 and TRBJ2-5; the match to TRBD2 covers 11 bases. The germline gives CDR1 PRHDT, CDR2 FYEKMQ (reference sequence). This CDR3 comprises 15 residues. Trimming cost V 4 bases and J 4 bases; bases outside gene matches: 5. DNA for the CDR3: TGTGCCAGCAGCTCCGTAGCGGGGGGGAGAGAGACCCAGTACTTC. Translation gives CASSSVAGGRETQYF. Based on the CDR3 plus reference TRBV13 and TRBJ2-5, the full variable domain is AAGVIQSPRHLIKEKRETATLKCYPIPRHDTVYWYQQGPGQDPQFLISFYEKMQSDKGSIPDRFSAQQFSDYHSELNMSSLELGDSALYFCASSSVAGGRETQYFGPGTRLLVL.

The chain combines TRBV12-3 or TRBV12-4 with TRBJ1-1, with 10 nucleotides matching TRBD1. Unmatched junction bases numbered 7, after V lost 6 bases and J lost 3 bases. CDR3 length equals 15 residues. This chain's CDR3 is CASRDPGQGHTEAFF. The CDR3 coding sequence is TGTGCCAGCAGGGACCCGGGACAGGGGCACACTGAAGCTTTCTTT.

The V and J genes are TRBV29-1 and TRBJ2-5; possibly TRBD1 for D (5 bases). V lost 4 bases and J lost 4, with 10 bases in between. CDR1 is SQVTM and CDR2 is ANQGSEA in the germline V gene. The length of the CDR3 is 12 residues. The CDR3 region is CSVVPTGETQYF. CDR3 coding DNA: TGCAGCGTTGTTCCCACAGGAGAGACCCAGTACTTC. Full variable domain (outside the CDR3, taken from reference TRBV29-1 and TRBJ2-5): SAVISQKPSRDICQRGTSLTIQCQVDSQVTMMFWYRQQPGQSLTLIATANQGSEATYESGFVIDKFPISRPNLTFSTLTVSNMSPEDSSIYLCSVVPTGETQYFGPGTRLLVL.

This sequence joins TRBV12-3 or TRBV12-4 and TRBJ2-7; D is unclear. With 2 bases removed from V and 2 bases from J, the gap between germline ends came to 10 bases. The CDR3 sequence is 14 residues long. DNA of the CDR3: TGTGCCAGCAGTTTAACAACGCGAACCTACGAGCAGTACTTC. Translated, it gives CASSLTTRTYEQYF.